These 13 T cell receptor beta chains were sequenced from one sample in a study of blood T cells in healthy people across ages. Through a sample-barcoded 5' primer and a J-beta primer mix, a second PCR was run for about 7 to 12 cycles. TCRdb re-called the 5' RACE reads through MiXCR, storing one row per CDR3 protein. The sample has fewer than 1,000,000 distinct CDR3 sequences; 40% to 50% are singletons. Sequencing was carried out using blood. These receptors came from a man in his fifties or sixties in good health.

This clonotype was observed a single time. A much more abundant neighbour one base away suggests this may be a read error. V and J are TRBV5-1 and TRBJ2-5; 9 bases line up with TRBD2. Near its end, the DNA agrees better with TRBJ2-7, so the J call may be wrong. CDR3 length equals 16 residues. Germline V CDR1 and CDR2: SGHRS, YFSETQ. CDR3 region: CASSSSPSGGHYEQYF. The CDR3, as DNA: TGCGCCAGCAGCTCATCCCCCAGCGGGGGGCACTACGAGCAGTACTTC.

This clonotype was seen a few times. This chain links TRBV6-2 or TRBV6-3 with TRBJ2-4; a weak D match, TRBD1 (5 bases). The J call is uncertain, as TRBJ2-7 better fits the DNA end. There are 13 residues in the CDR3. CDR1 and CDR2 from the germline V gene are MNHEY and SVGEGT. CDR3 DNA: TGTGCCAGCAGCTCCCCGAACAGGAGCGAGCAGTACTTC. This encodes CASSSPNRSEQYF.

This clonotype was picked up a small number of times. This chain joins TRBV7-8 and TRBJ2-7, with unresolved D. The germline gives CDR1 SGHVS, CDR2 FQNEAQ. V was cut by 3 bases and J by 7 bases, with 13 bases left in between. The CDR3 spans 13 residues. The CDR3 DNA reads as TGTGCCAGCAGCTTTGCCGGGCCCCTGGAGCAGTACTTC. Its translation is CASSFAGPLEQYF.

The V gene is TRBV20-1, the J gene TRBJ2-5; D possibly corresponds to TRBD2 (5 bases). V was cut by 5 bases and J by 4 bases, with 14 bases left in between. Germline assignment: CDR1 DFQATT and CDR2 SNEGSKA (reference sequence). This CDR3 is 13 amino acids long. The CDR3 reads CSAPGEGLETQYF. CDR3 nucleotide sequence: TGCAGTGCTCCCGGGGAAGGGTTAGAGACCCAGTACTTC.

In its sample, this clonotype was seen once. This chain uses TRBV7-2 with TRBJ2-1; 7 nucleotides agree with TRBD2. The J call is doubtful: the DNA matches TRBJ2-7 better. The CDR3 runs to 16 residues. Germline CDR1 reads SGHTA; CDR2 reads FQGNSA. The CDR3 DNA reads as TGTGCCAGCAGCTTAGTCGCTAGCGGATCCTACAATGAGCAGTACTTC. It codes for CASSLVASGSYNEQYF.

The gene calls are TRBV29-1 and TRBJ1-4, with TRBD1 matching over 8 bases. Germline V gene sequence: CDR1 SQVTM, CDR2 ANQGSEA. The CDR3 totals 17 residues. The V segment lost 5 bases and the J segment 2 bases; nucleotides outside the gene matches: 13. CDR3 coding DNA: TGCAGCGTTCTGGTGTCAGGGGGCGTAAGGACTAATGAAAAACTGTTTTTT. Its protein is CSVLVSGGVRTNEKLFF.

The V call is TRBV28, the J call TRBJ1-4; D is undetermined. The CDR3 has 14 residues. Trimming took off 5 bases at V and 4 bases at J, with 11 bases between the two ends. In germline, CDR1 is MDHEN, CDR2 SYDVKM. This CDR3 is CASSRQLLNEKLFF. As DNA, the CDR3 is TGTGCCAGCAGTCGCCAACTCCTTAATGAAAAACTGTTTTTT.

This chain links TRBV7-2 with TRBJ2-7; 12 nucleotides line up with TRBD2. This CDR3 is 15 amino acids long. Unmatched junction bases numbered 7, after V lost 5 bases and J lost 5 bases. CDR1 and CDR2 from the germline V gene are SGHTA and FQGNSA. As DNA, the CDR3 is TGTGCCAGCAGCGCTAGCGGGGGGGCCTTAGACGAGCAGTACTTC. It codes for CASSASGGALDEQYF.

This clonotype showed up just a few times. J is TRBJ2-1 and V is TRBV29-1, with 8 bases matching TRBD2. This CDR3 region has 17 residues. Germline V CDR1 and CDR2: SQVTM, ANQGSEA. V lost 7 bases to trimming and J lost 0 bases; unmatched junction nucleotides: 14. Here the CDR3 reads CSATIGLAESSYNEQFF. CDR3 DNA sequence: TGCAGCGCGACCATCGGACTAGCCGAAAGCTCCTACAATGAGCAGTTCTTC.

This clonotype has a handful of counts. The V call is TRBV20-1, the J call TRBJ2-5, with 12 bases identical to TRBD2. The CDR3 is 15 amino acids. CDR1 DFQATT and CDR2 SNEGSKA come from the germline V gene (reference sequence). Trimming at V came to 1 base and at J to 3 bases, leaving 3 bases not matched to a gene. CDR3 sequence reads: CSARVPSGREETQYF. CDR3 sequence (DNA): TGCAGTGCTAGAGTCCCTAGCGGGAGGGAAGAGACCCAGTACTTC.

This clonotype was seen a handful of times. The chain links TRBV6-1 to TRBJ2-7, with TRBD1 matching over 8 bases. The CDR3 sequence is 15 residues long. The germline CDR1 and CDR2 sequences are MNHNS and SASEGT. V trimming: 4 bases; J trimming: 1 base; junction bases outside the gene matches: 6. The CDR3 DNA reads TGTGCCAGCAGTGTTATTACAGGGGGGTCCTACGAGCAGTACTTC. This translates into CASSVITGGSYEQYF.

This chain uses TRBV12-3 or TRBV12-4 with TRBJ2-5, with D perhaps TRBD1 or TRBD2 (6 bases each). The J call is in doubt because the DNA end fits TRBJ2-7 better. The CDR3 length is 14 residues. CDR3 loop: CASSLTTGAFEQYF. In DNA form, the CDR3 reads TGTGCCAGCAGTTTAACGACGGGGGCCTTCGAGCAGTACTTC.

V usage is TRBV29-1 and J usage is TRBJ2-3; D perhaps matches TRBD2 (7 bases). The V gene's germline CDR1 is SQVTM and CDR2 ANQGSEA. V shed 1 base and J shed 3 bases, with 20 bases lying between them. This CDR3 is 17 amino acids long. CDR3 DNA sequence: TGCAGCGTTGAAGTAGCAGTAGGGGGGGCTGCGACAGATACGCAGTATTTT. Its translation is CSVEVAVGGAATDTQYF.